The 21 T cell receptor beta chains reported below all come from one sample, sequenced in a study of breast tumors, draining lymph nodes, adjacent tissues. TCRdb fed the multiplex PCR reads into MiXCR, producing one record per CDR3 protein. This sample has hundreds of thousands of distinct CDR3 sequences, with about 32% found just once. The lymph nodes were axillary draining lymph nodes from breast cancer patients. The material sequenced was axillary lymph node tissue. The receptors were gathered from a female donor with breast cancer. Some clones in this sample may be carry-over from other donors' samples.

About this clonotype: This clone may be a read error of a much larger clone one base away. The CDR3 carries no conserved terminal phenylalanine or tryptophan, so it likely arises from a read error. The DNA is omitted, as the CDR3 cannot be located on it reliably, and the CDR3 follows TCRdb's listing. The chain is built from TRBV9 and TRBJ2-5; TRBD2 is taken as the D call from the table, unchecked against the DNA. The CDR3 adds up to 14 amino acids, both ends counted. Germline V lookup: CDR1 SGDLS, CDR2 YYNGEE. This CDR3 is CASSPRALAETQSS.

CDR3 DNA: TGTGCCAGCAGTTTGTCTTTCGGGACAGGGACCTATGGCTACACCTTC. It codes for CASSLSFGTGTYGYTF. This chain connects TRBV12-3 or TRBV12-4 to TRBJ1-2, with TRBD1 matching 9 bases. This CDR3 has 16 amino acids. The trim removed 3 bases at V and 4 bases at J, leaving 9 bases unmatched.

This clonotype has at least ten counts. The rearrangement joins TRBV5-5 to TRBJ2-1; 10 bases are a match to TRBD2. V was clipped by 0 bases and J by 8 bases; unmatched bases: 5. This CDR3 region has 15 residues. Germline V gene data show CDR1 as SGHKS and CDR2 as YYEKEE (reference sequence). CDR3 in amino acids: CASSLGLAGYYEQFF. The DNA of the CDR3 is TGTGCCAGCAGCTTGGGACTAGCGGGTTACTATGAGCAGTTCTTC.

This clonotype was seen at least ten times. This chain connects TRBV6-2 or TRBV6-3 to TRBJ2-1; possibly TRBD2 for D (5 bases). Trimming shortened V by 5 bases and J by 3 bases, and 17 bases separated the two germline ends. In germline, CDR1 is MNHEY, CDR2 SVGEGT. The CDR3 spans 16 residues. The CDR3 DNA follows: TGTGCCAGCAGTCGGCCAAGCGGACCCGACTACAATGAGCAGTTCTTC. Amino acid sequence: CASSRPSGPDYNEQFF.

This clonotype was recorded at least ten times. This chain uses TRBV29-1 with TRBJ2-5, with TRBD1 matching 9 bases. CDR1 and CDR2 from the germline V gene are SQVTM and ANQGSEA. V was clipped by 5 bases and J by 5 bases; unmatched bases: 15. This CDR3 is built from 16 residues. The CDR3, as DNA: TGCAGCGTTCCGCTCCCGGGACAGGGTCTTGTGGAGACCCAGTACTTC. Protein sequence: CSVPLPGQGLVETQYF. The variable domain in full, completed from reference TRBV29-1 and TRBJ2-5, reads SAVISQKPSRDICQRGTSLTIQCQVDSQVTMMFWYRQQPGQSLTLIATANQGSEATYESGFVIDKFPISRPNLTFSTLTVSNMSPEDSSIYLCSVPLPGQGLVETQYFGPGTRLLVL.

Concerning this clonotype: The conserved phenylalanine or tryptophan normally closing the CDR3 is absent here, so this likely arose from a read error. The limits of the CDR3 on the DNA are not certain, so only TCRdb's listed CDR3 is given. The gene calls are TRBV27 and TRBJ2-6. The germline V gene encodes CDR1 MNHEY and CDR2 SMNVEV (reference sequence). The CDR3 is 9 residues long, ends included. The CDR3 here is CASTVGKPV.

A word on this clonotype: Its ends do not fully match the called genes, so a read error is possible. CDR3 protein: CSARVVNGRDVKTQYF. For the CDR3, the DNA is TGCAGCGCTAGAGTAGTGAACGGGAGGGATGTAAAGACCCAGTACTTC. This chain links TRBV20-1 with TRBJ2-5; the match to TRBD2 covers 8 bases. The CDR3 extends over 16 amino acids. Germline V gene lookup returns CDR1 DFQATT and CDR2 SNEGSKA (reference sequence).

About this clonotype itself: A read error may be the cause here, since a much bigger clone is one base away. The chain has TRBV6-2 or TRBV6-3 and TRBJ2-1; D remains unclear. CDR1 is MNHEY and CDR2 is SVGEGT in the germline V gene. CDR3 length equals 11 residues. Trimming cost V 11 bases and J 8 bases, with 13 bases left between them. CDR3 protein: CAASPFYEQFF. The CDR3 coding sequence is TGTGCCGCATCCCCTTTTTATGAGCAGTTCTTC.

This clonotype has a count of ten or more. An end of the junction differs from the germline gene, which may be a read error. This CDR3 reads CASRFFATNEKLFF. CDR3 DNA sequence: TGTGCCAGCCGCTTCTTTGCAACTAATGAAAAACTGTTTTTT. The chain couples TRBV7-2 to TRBJ1-4; D uncertain. Germline CDR1 and CDR2: SGHTA and FQGNSA. This CDR3 comprises 14 residues.

This clonotype was found once. The rearrangement uses TRBV6-4 and TRBJ2-2, with D tentatively TRBD1 (6 bases). This CDR3 has 15 residues. The V and J ends lost 3 bases and 3 bases respectively, with 11 bases between them. In germline, CDR1 is MRHNA, CDR2 SNTAGT. The CDR3 spells CASSEVGADTGELFF. The DNA of the CDR3 is TGTGCCAGCAGTGAGGTGGGGGCGGACACCGGGGAGCTGTTTTTT.

This clonotype was picked up many times. This rearrangement joins TRBV6-5 to TRBJ2-5; 10 bases agree with TRBD2. CDR1 and CDR2 (germline): MNHEY, SVGAGI. Losses at the gene ends were 6 bases for V and 5 bases for J; bases not matched to a gene: 3. This CDR3 contains 13 residues. CDR3: CASRKLAGETQYF. The CDR3 nucleotides are TGTGCCAGCAGGAAACTAGCGGGGGAGACCCAGTACTTC.

This clonotype was recorded only once. This clone may be a read error of a much larger clone one base away. The CDR3 DNA is TGTGCCAGCAGTCACTCGACGAGTCAGCCCCAGCATTTT. It is translated as CASSHSTSQPQHF. The rearrangement links TRBV6-2 or TRBV6-3 to TRBJ1-5; D gene ambiguous. The CDR3 covers 13 residues. CDR1 is MNHEY, CDR2 SVGEGT, per germline.

Details on this clonotype: A much more abundant neighbour one base away suggests this may be a read error. It is likely a read error, because the conserved phenylalanine at the end of the CDR3 is missing. The J gene is TRBJ1-1, the V gene TRBV7-8; D possibly corresponds to TRBD1 (5 bases). The V end was cut by 6 bases, the J end by 0 bases, with 20 bases between. The CDR3 is made up of 17 amino acids. Germline V lookup: CDR1 SGHVS, CDR2 FQNEAQ. DNA for the CDR3: TGTGCCAGCAGTACCATTCCGGGTCAGGGAGTGAACACTGAAGCTTTCTCT. This translates into CASSTIPGQGVNTEAFS.

The chain combines TRBV9 with TRBJ1-1; D remains ambiguous. The CDR3 spans 13 residues. Trimming removed 2 bases at V and 1 base at J, with 6 bases between. Germline assignment: CDR1 SGDLS and CDR2 YYNGEE. CDR3 residues: CASSVAENTEAFF. CDR3 sequence (DNA): TGTGCCAGCAGCGTCGCGGAGAACACTGAAGCTTTCTTT.

This clonotype appeared many times. The chain uses TRBV6-5 and TRBJ1-6; a possible D gene is TRBD1 (6 bases). The V end lost 6 bases, the J end lost 7 bases, and 16 bases lay between the germline ends. Looked up from germline, CDR1 is MNHEY and CDR2 is SVGAGI. The CDR3 extends over 15 amino acids. The CDR3 nucleotides read TGTGCCAGCAGAGCGGGGGGGCGGGGGAATTCACCCCTCCACTTT. Protein: CASRAGGRGNSPLHF.

This clonotype was counted at least ten times. The chain carries TRBV6-6 and TRBJ1-5; no clear D gene. The CDR3 runs to 17 residues. The V and J ends lost 6 bases and 7 bases respectively, with 25 bases between them. The germline gives CDR1 MNHNY, CDR2 SVGAGI (reference sequence). CDR3 loop: CASSSPLGSPERQPQHF. The CDR3 nucleotides are TGTGCCAGCAGCTCCCCGTTGGGGAGCCCGGAGAGACAGCCCCAGCATTTT.

The sample holds a few counts of this clonotype. The chain joins TRBV20-1 to TRBJ1-1; D ambiguous. The V end was cut by 3 bases, the J end by 4 bases, with 15 bases between. Germline V gene lookup returns CDR1 DFQATT and CDR2 SNEGSKA (reference sequence). The CDR3 runs to 14 residues. Written as DNA, the CDR3 is TGCAGTGCTAGTCGAGGGCCCGCGGGCACTGAAGCTTTCTTT. Residues: CSASRGPAGTEAFF.

Ten or more counts support this clonotype. J is TRBJ2-1 and V is TRBV9; TRBD1 matches at 7 bases. The V gene's germline CDR1 is SGDLS and CDR2 YYNGEE. The CDR3 extends over 15 amino acids. The trim removed 1 base at V and 6 bases at J, leaving 7 bases unmatched. CDR3 nucleotide sequence: TGTGCCAGCAGCGTAAGGGGGCGATATAGCAATGAGCAGTTCTTC. It encodes CASSVRGRYSNEQFF.

This rearrangement joins TRBV24-1 to TRBJ2-1, with 8 bases that match TRBD2. Per germline, CDR1 KGHDR and CDR2 SFDVKD. The CDR3 sequence is 17 residues long. V gave up 2 bases and J gave up 5 bases; unmatched junction bases: 10. CDR3 bases: TGTGCCACCAGTGATTCCCGGGGGGGCCCCAAAAACAATGAGCAGTTCTTC. It translates to CATSDSRGGPKNNEQFF.

This chain joins TRBV7-2 and TRBJ2-5, with D tentatively TRBD1 or TRBD2 (5 bases each). Germline CDR1 reads SGHTA; CDR2 reads FQGNSA. The V gene lost 4 bases and the J gene lost 7 bases, with 16 bases spanning the gap. The length of the CDR3 is 14 residues. CDR3 nucleotides: TGTGCCAGCAGCTCCCTTAGGGGCGGGTGGACCCAGTACTTC. It specifies CASSSLRGGWTQYF.

In the case of this clonotype: Being one base from a much bigger clone, this may be a read error. V and J are TRBV6-1 and TRBJ2-1; a weak D match, TRBD2 (7 bases). The germline gives CDR1 MNHNS, CDR2 SASEGT. CDR3 length: 15 amino acids. CDR3 amino acids: CASSGGGTFYNAQFF. CDR3 nucleotides: TGTGCCAGCAGTGGGGGGGGCACCTTCTACAATGCGCAGTTCTTC.